This passage covers 32 T cell receptor beta chains from one sample sequenced in a study of blood T cell repertoires in COVID-19. The assay was immunoSEQ multiplex PCR, and TCRdb's table has in-frame clones only and misses some. The repertoire holds around 130,000 clones, with about 79% as singletons. The sample comprised peripheral blood. Every receptor here comes from a woman aged 45-65 years with acute or convalescent COVID-19.

This clone was recorded only once. This sequence joins TRBV12-5 and TRBJ1-1, with D maybe TRBD1 (6 bases). The germline gives CDR1 LGHNT, CDR2 FRNRAP. CDR3 length: 13 amino acids. Trimming took off 0 bases at V and 11 bases at J, with 13 bases between the two ends. CDR3 nucleotide sequence: TGTGCTAGTGGTTTGGTGTCAGGGGTTAATGCTTTCTTT. Translated: CASGLVSGVNAFF.

This clone was recorded once. This sequence joins TRBV21-1 and TRBJ1-1; the DNA was not compared with TRBD1, the D call given in the table. TRBV21-1 is a pseudogene locus. The CDR3 runs to 9 residues. CDR3 sequence reads: CASSKGADF. The CDR3, as DNA: TGTGCCAGCAGCAAAGGGGCAGACTTT.

The gene calls are TRBV19 and TRBJ1-2, with TRBD1 identical over 8 bases. The ends lost 5 bases at V and 8 bases at J; junction bases unmatched: 7. This CDR3 has 13 residues. Germline lookup yields CDR1 LNHDA and CDR2 SQIVND (reference sequence). CDR3 sequence reads: CASSPRTGFGYTF. The CDR3 nucleotides read TGTGCCAGTAGTCCCAGGACAGGGTTCGGCTACACCTTC.

V and J are TRBV27 and TRBJ2-2, with 9 bases identical to TRBD2. Germline trimming cut 3 bases from V and 6 bases from J; bases unmatched to any gene: 5. Looked up from germline, CDR1 is MNHEY and CDR2 is SMNVEV (reference sequence). This CDR3 comprises 15 residues. CDR3 in amino acids: CASSFSGGGAGELFF. The CDR3 coding sequence is TGTGCCAGCAGTTTTAGCGGCGGGGGGGCCGGGGAGCTGTTTTTT.

The gene calls are TRBV4-1 and TRBJ2-3, with TRBD1 matching over 8 bases. The V gene end was trimmed by 0 bases and the J gene end by 6 bases; junction bases not matched to a gene: 11. This CDR3 is 17 amino acids long. In germline, CDR1 is MGHRA, CDR2 YSYEKL. In nucleotides, the CDR3 is TGCGCCAGCAGCCAAGATCCATTAGCAGGGGGCAGCGATACGCAGTATTTT. Translated: CASSQDPLAGGSDTQYF.

The J gene is TRBJ2-1, the V gene TRBV24-1, with 12 positions matching TRBD2. Trimming at V came to 8 bases and at J to 5 bases, leaving 12 bases not matched to a gene. Germline V CDR1 and CDR2: KGHDR, SFDVKD. CDR3 length: 17 amino acids. CDR3 residues: CATKASGGVGGDNEQFF. DNA of the CDR3: TGTGCCACCAAGGCTAGCGGGGGGGTCGGGGGAGACAATGAGCAGTTCTTC.

This chain connects TRBV15 to TRBJ2-7; tentative D call: TRBD1 (7 bases). V gave up 5 bases and J gave up 2 bases, with 16 bases separating them. The germline gives CDR1 LNHNV, CDR2 YYDKDF (reference sequence). This CDR3 region has 15 residues. In DNA, the CDR3 is TGTGCCACCAGCGAGTCTCAGGGGGAGGCCTACGAGCAGTACTTC. Protein product: CATSESQGEAYEQYF.

The rearrangement uses TRBV6-5 and TRBJ2-2, with 8 bases fitting TRBD1. CDR3 size: 15 residues. CDR1 and CDR2 from the germline V gene are MNHEY and SVGAGI. The junction had 4 bases not matched to a gene; V was cut back by 6 bases and J by 1 base. CDR3 region: CASRAGTGNTGELFF. Written as DNA, the CDR3 is TGTGCCAGCAGGGCCGGGACAGGGAACACCGGGGAGCTGTTTTTT.

The chain is built from TRBV6-6 and TRBJ1-5; D might be TRBD1 (6 bases). V gave up 6 bases and J gave up 5 bases, with 20 bases separating them. Germline V gene lookup returns CDR1 MNHNY and CDR2 SVGAGI (reference sequence). The CDR3 is made up of 16 amino acids. CDR3 amino acids: CASSSQGSRLDQPQHF. The CDR3 DNA sequence: TGTGCCAGCAGCTCTCAGGGGAGTAGGTTAGATCAGCCCCAGCATTTT.

The count of this clone is one. The chain employs TRBV24-1 and TRBJ2-2; 7 positions agree with TRBD1. The germline CDR1 and CDR2 sequences are KGHDR and SFDVKD. V was clipped by 3 bases and J by 5 bases; unmatched bases: 5. This CDR3 spans 15 amino acids. CDR3 residues: CATSDRGGLTGELFF. The CDR3 nucleotides are TGTGCCACCAGTGATAGAGGGGGCTTAACCGGGGAGCTGTTTTTT.

The chain recombines TRBV15 with TRBJ2-3, with TRBD2 identical over 7 bases. The CDR3 loop spans 14 amino acids. The V gene end was trimmed by 8 bases and the J gene end by 1 base; junction bases not matched to a gene: 6. Germline-derived CDR1 and CDR2 are LNHNV and YYDKDF (reference sequence). The CDR3 DNA reads as TGTGCCACCCGAGAGGGACTACGCACAGATACGCAGTATTTT. It specifies CATREGLRTDTQYF.

The chain combines TRBV27 with TRBJ1-1, with D possibly being TRBD1 (6 bases). CDR3 length equals 16 residues. The V end was cut by 6 bases, the J end by 1 base, with 18 bases between. Germline V gene data show CDR1 as MNHEY and CDR2 as SMNVEV (reference sequence). As DNA, the CDR3 is TGTGCCAGCAGACCTTCAGGGGTAATGAGGAACACTGAAGCTTTCTTT. Residues: CASRPSGVMRNTEAFF.

This clone was seen a single time. This sequence joins TRBV12-3 or TRBV12-4 and TRBJ2-7; TRBD2 aligns across 7 bases. CDR3 length: 12 amino acids. V trimming: 5 bases; J trimming: 4 bases; junction bases outside the gene matches: 2. CDR3 region: CASSRGRYEQYF. Written as DNA, the CDR3 is TGTGCCAGCAGTCGCGGGAGATACGAGCAGTACTTC.

This chain connects TRBV7-8 to TRBJ2-1; a possible D gene is TRBD1 (6 bases). Germline loops: CDR1 SGHVS, CDR2 FQNEAQ. V shed 4 bases and J shed 2 bases, with 12 bases lying between them. This CDR3 is built from 15 residues. The chain's CDR3 is CASSSYRETYNEQFF. The DNA of the CDR3 is TGTGCCAGCAGCTCCTACAGGGAAACCTACAATGAGCAGTTCTTC. The full variable domain, its missing parts supplied by reference TRBV7-8 and TRBJ2-1, is GAGVSQSPRYKVAKRGQDVALRCDPISGHVSLFWYQQALGQGPEFLTYFQNEAQLDKSGLPSDRFFAERPEGSVSTLKIQRTQQEDSAVYLCASSSYRETYNEQFFGPGTRLTVL.

The rearrangement uses TRBV5-1 and TRBJ2-7, with D maybe TRBD2 (6 bases). Germline CDR1 and CDR2: SGHRS and YFSETQ. The CDR3 extends over 16 amino acids. Trimming stripped 0 bases from V and 3 bases from J, with 16 bases between. This CDR3 reads CASSLGGTLSDYEQYF. The CDR3 coding sequence is TGCGCCAGCAGCTTGGGAGGGACTTTATCGGACTACGAGCAGTACTTC.

This clone showed up just once. The chain couples TRBV4-1 to TRBJ2-3; 16 bases agree with TRBD2. This CDR3 is 22 amino acids long. Germline V gene sequence: CDR1 MGHRA, CDR2 YSYEKL. The J segment lost 3 bases and the V segment lost 0 bases, leaving 15 bases of the junction unmatched. The CDR3 is CASSQEGPGTSGGAVGTDTQYF. In DNA, the CDR3 is TGCGCCAGCAGCCAAGAGGGACCCGGGACTAGCGGGGGGGCCGTTGGTACAGATACGCAGTATTTT.

This rearrangement joins TRBV9 to TRBJ1-3; TRBD1 aligns across 7 bases. This CDR3 has 18 amino acids. The V gene's germline CDR1 is SGDLS and CDR2 YYNGEE. Germline trimming cut 3 bases from V and 0 bases from J; bases unmatched to any gene: 12. This chain's CDR3 is CASSAAPDRADSGNTIYF. CDR3 nucleotides: TGTGCCAGCAGCGCAGCTCCAGACAGGGCCGACTCTGGAAACACCATATATTTT. Full variable domain (rest looked up from reference TRBV9 and TRBJ1-3): DSGVTQTPKHLITATGQRVTLRCSPRSGDLSVYWYQQSLDQGLQFLIQYYNGEERAKGNILERFSAQQFPDLHSELNLSSLELGDSALYFCASSAAPDRADSGNTIYFGEGSWLTVV.

This clone came up once. This chain connects TRBV18 to TRBJ1-1; 8 bases are shared with TRBD1. V dropped 4 bases and J dropped 1; count of bases not matched to a gene: 11. Germline V gene sequence: CDR1 KGHSH, CDR2 LQKENI. This CDR3 has 17 residues. The CDR3, as DNA: TGTGCCAGCTCACAGATACCACCCGGGACAGGGAACACTGAAGCTTTCTTT. Translated: CASSQIPPGTGNTEAFF. Full variable domain (remainder filled in from reference TRBV18 and TRBJ1-1): NAGVMQNPRHLVRRRGQEARLRCSPMKGHSHVYWYRQLPEEGLKFMVYLQKENIIDESGMPKERFSAEFPKEGPSILRIQQVVRGDSAAYFCASSQIPPGTGNTEAFFGQGTRLTVV.

The V gene is TRBV7-8, the J gene TRBJ1-2; TRBD1 matches 9 bases. Germline V lookup: CDR1 SGHVS, CDR2 FQNEAQ. The CDR3 runs to 15 residues. Trimming took 4 bases from V and 0 from J; bases not matched to a gene: 3. CDR3 nucleotides: TGTGCCAGCAGCTCCCGGGACAGGGCTAACTATGGCTACACCTTC. This translates into CASSSRDRANYGYTF.

This clone appeared a single time. This chain uses TRBV6-1 with TRBJ2-7, with D maybe TRBD2 (6 bases). The V gene lost 1 base and the J gene lost 6 bases, with 16 bases spanning the gap. The CDR3 contains 15 residues. CDR1 is MNHNS, CDR2 SASEGT, per germline. The CDR3 loop is CASSEVPGQGGEQYF. CDR3 nucleotide sequence: TGTGCCAGCAGTGAAGTCCCTGGTCAGGGAGGCGAGCAGTACTTC.

This clone was recorded once. This rearrangement joins TRBV15 to TRBJ2-1, with 13 positions matching TRBD2. This CDR3 contains 20 residues. V dropped 0 bases and J dropped 0; count of bases not matched to a gene: 8. Germline V CDR1 and CDR2: LNHNV, YYDKDF (reference sequence). CDR3 nucleotides: TGTGCCACCAGCAGAGATTCGGGACTAGCGGGAACCGGCTCCTACAATGAGCAGTTCTTC. Protein product: CATSRDSGLAGTGSYNEQFF.

The chain joins TRBV15 to TRBJ1-5; D is undetermined. V lost 6 bases to trimming and J lost 3 bases, with 9 bases between them. The CDR3 runs 13 residues. CDR1 and CDR2 (germline): LNHNV, YYDKDF (reference sequence). The DNA for the CDR3 is TGTGCCACCAGTACGGGGAACAATCAGCCCCAGCATTTT. Protein sequence: CATSTGNNQPQHF.

The chain combines TRBV14 with TRBJ2-1; 8 positions agree with TRBD1. CDR3 size: 15 residues. Per the germline V gene, CDR1 is SGHDN and CDR2 is FVKESK. With 2 bases clipped from V and 9 bases from J, the junction kept 9 bases outside the gene matches. The CDR3 spells CASSQYGTGSSEQFF. DNA for the CDR3: TGTGCCAGCAGCCAATACGGGACAGGATCCAGTGAGCAGTTCTTC.

The chain is built from TRBV10-3 and TRBJ1-6; 7 bases fit TRBD1. The V gene end was trimmed by 2 bases and the J gene end by 13 bases; junction bases not matched to a gene: 8. Germline V lookup: CDR1 ENHRY, CDR2 SYGVKD. The CDR3 runs 14 residues. The CDR3 DNA reads TGTGCCATCAGTGAGAGGAGGGACAGCTCGCCCCTCCACTTT. Protein product: CAISERRDSSPLHF.

This chain connects TRBV5-6 to TRBJ1-2; D perhaps matches TRBD1 (5 bases). Germline CDR1 SGHDT, CDR2 YYEEEE. This CDR3 comprises 15 residues. Trimming cost V 4 bases and J 4 bases, with 17 bases left between them. The CDR3 region is CASSPGVGQGYGYTF. CDR3 sequence (DNA): TGTGCCAGCAGCCCGGGTGTGGGGCAGGGCTATGGCTACACCTTC.

This clone was picked up a small number of times. This chain connects TRBV10-3 to TRBJ2-1, with D possibly matching TRBD1 (5 bases). Between the trimmed V and J ends, which lost 2 bases and 8 bases, there was a span of 7 bases. The CDR3 runs to 12 residues. Germline V gene lookup returns CDR1 ENHRY and CDR2 SYGVKD. The CDR3 sequence is CAISEGAYEQFF. CDR3 DNA: TGTGCCATCAGTGAGGGGGCATATGAGCAGTTCTTC.

CDR3 bases: TGCGCCAGCAGCCAGGACAGTAAAAATGAGCAGTTCTTC. This gives the protein CASSQDSKNEQFF. The chain joins TRBV5-1 to TRBJ2-1; a possible D gene is TRBD1 (6 bases). V lost 4 bases, J lost 7 bases, and 12 bases lay in between. Germline assignment: CDR1 SGHRS and CDR2 YFSETQ. This CDR3 region has 13 residues.

The rearrangement joins TRBV2 to TRBJ2-4; possible D gene TRBD1, 5 bases. V was trimmed by 2 bases and J by 1 base, leaving 12 bases between them. The germline V gene encodes CDR1 SNHLY and CDR2 FYNNEI. The CDR3 runs to 16 residues. CDR3 in amino acids: CASSETPPGAKNIQYF. The CDR3, as DNA: TGTGCCAGCAGTGAAACCCCCCCAGGGGCCAAAAACATTCAGTACTTC.

The chain links TRBV13 to TRBJ1-4; 7 nucleotides agree with TRBD1. Trimming at V came to 1 base and at J to 4 bases, leaving 0 bases not matched to a gene. The CDR3 extends over 14 amino acids. Germline-derived CDR1 and CDR2 are PRHDT and FYEKMQ (reference sequence). The CDR3 nucleotides are TGTGCCAGCAGCTTAGACAGGGGTAATGAAAAACTGTTTTTT. Protein sequence: CASSLDRGNEKLFF.

This clone was picked up one time. This sequence joins TRBV11-3 and TRBJ1-6; 7 bases are a match to TRBD1. After removal of 3 bases from V and 2 bases from J, the junction contained 7 bases not matched to a gene. CDR3 length: 17 amino acids. Germline-derived CDR1 and CDR2 are SGHNT and YENEEA. The CDR3 nucleotides read TGTGCCAGCAGCTTTGATACGGGACAGCCCTATAATTCACCCCTCCACTTT. Amino acids: CASSFDTGQPYNSPLHF. The whole variable domain, remainder taken from reference TRBV11-3 and TRBJ1-6, is EAGVVQSPRYKIIEKKQPVAFWCNPISGHNTLYWYLQNLGQGPELLIRYENEEAVDDSQLPKDRFSAERLKGVDSTLKIQPAELGDSAVYLCASSFDTGQPYNSPLHFGNGTRLTVT.

The J gene is TRBJ1-2, the V gene TRBV5-6; no clear D gene. The CDR3 spans 14 residues. CDR1 is SGHDT, CDR2 YYEEEE, per germline. Between the trimmed V and J ends, which lost 2 bases and 1 base, there was a span of 9 bases. CDR3 nucleotide sequence: TGTGCCAGCAGCTTCCCCGGGATTAACTATGGCTACACCTTC. Translating it yields CASSFPGINYGYTF.

This chain connects TRBV5-5 to TRBJ1-1, with D unclear. CDR1 SGHKS and CDR2 YYEKEE come from the germline V gene (reference sequence). Trimming shortened V by 0 bases and J by 1 base, and 4 bases separated the two germline ends. This CDR3 contains 13 residues. The CDR3 coding sequence is TGTGCCAGCAGCTTGGACACGAACACTGAAGCTTTCTTT. This sequence encodes CASSLDTNTEAFF.